Sequencing of this TCR beta chain was carried out in a study of T cell clonotyping in hematopoietic cell transplantation. This table comes from immunoSEQ multiplex PCR, and its TCRdb copy is limited to in-frame clones, with some not included. The sample has some 76,000 clones, about 96% seen once. The time point is: recipient sample about 28 days before transplant, after cytoreduction. CDR1 is SGHAT, CDR2 FQNNGV, per germline. The CDR3 loop spans 10 amino acids. V was shortened by 5 bases and J by 7 bases, with 2 bases between the two germline ends. The sample in question was peripheral blood mononuclear cells, obtained before stem cell transplant. The chain carries TRBV11-2 and TRBJ2-2; D is uncertain. The TCR comes from a woman in her fifties or sixties with acute myeloid leukemia. Some clones in this sample may be carry-over from other donors' samples. The CDR3 region has the DNA TGTGCCAGCAGCCTCGGGGAGCTGTTTTTT. Its translation: CASSLGELFF.